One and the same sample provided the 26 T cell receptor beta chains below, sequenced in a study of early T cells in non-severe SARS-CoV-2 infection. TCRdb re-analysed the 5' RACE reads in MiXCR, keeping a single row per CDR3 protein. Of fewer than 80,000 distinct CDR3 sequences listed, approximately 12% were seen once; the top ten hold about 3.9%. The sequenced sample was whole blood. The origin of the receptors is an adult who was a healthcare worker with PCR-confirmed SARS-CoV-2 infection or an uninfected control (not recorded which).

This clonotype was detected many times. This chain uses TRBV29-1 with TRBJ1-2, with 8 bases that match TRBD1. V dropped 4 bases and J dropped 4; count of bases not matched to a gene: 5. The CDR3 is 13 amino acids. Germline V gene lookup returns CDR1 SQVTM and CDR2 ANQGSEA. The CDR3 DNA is TGCAGCGTTGCCTCAGGGGGCGCCTATGGCTACACCTTC. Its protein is CSVASGGAYGYTF. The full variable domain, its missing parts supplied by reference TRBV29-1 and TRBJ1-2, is SAVISQKPSRDICQRGTSLTIQCQVDSQVTMMFWYRQQPGQSLTLIATANQGSEATYESGFVIDKFPISRPNLTFSTLTVSNMSPEDSSIYLCSVASGGAYGYTFGSGTRLTVV.

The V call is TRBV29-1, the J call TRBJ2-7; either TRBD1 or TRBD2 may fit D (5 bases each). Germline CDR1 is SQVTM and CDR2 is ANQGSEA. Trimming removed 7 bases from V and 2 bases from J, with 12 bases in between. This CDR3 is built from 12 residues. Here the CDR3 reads CSGKMGPYEQYF. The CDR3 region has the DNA TGCAGCGGTAAGATGGGACCCTACGAGCAGTACTTC.

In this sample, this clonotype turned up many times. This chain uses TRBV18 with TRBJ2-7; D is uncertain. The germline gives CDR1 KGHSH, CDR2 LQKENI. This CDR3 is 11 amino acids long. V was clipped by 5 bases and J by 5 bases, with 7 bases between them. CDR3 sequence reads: CASSGPHEQYF. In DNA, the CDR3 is TGTGCCAGCTCAGGACCCCACGAGCAGTACTTC.

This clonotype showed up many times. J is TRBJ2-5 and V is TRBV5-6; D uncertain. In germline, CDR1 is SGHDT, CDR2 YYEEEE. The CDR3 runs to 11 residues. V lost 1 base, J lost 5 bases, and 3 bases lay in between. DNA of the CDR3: TGTGCCAGCAGCTTGCGTGAGACCCAGTACTTC. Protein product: CASSLRETQYF.

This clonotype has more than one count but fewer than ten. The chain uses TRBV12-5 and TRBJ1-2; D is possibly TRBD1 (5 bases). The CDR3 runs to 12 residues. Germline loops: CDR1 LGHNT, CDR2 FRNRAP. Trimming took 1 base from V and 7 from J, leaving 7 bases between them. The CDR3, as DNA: TGTGCTAGTGGTTTGGATCAGGGTGGCTACACCTTC. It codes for CASGLDQGGYTF.

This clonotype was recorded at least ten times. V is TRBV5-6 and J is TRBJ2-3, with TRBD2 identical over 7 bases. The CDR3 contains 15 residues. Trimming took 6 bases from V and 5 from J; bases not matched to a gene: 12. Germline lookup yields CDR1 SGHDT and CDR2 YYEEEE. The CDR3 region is CASIQSGVGRDTQYF. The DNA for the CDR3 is TGTGCCAGCATCCAGAGCGGGGTGGGACGAGATACGCAGTATTTT.

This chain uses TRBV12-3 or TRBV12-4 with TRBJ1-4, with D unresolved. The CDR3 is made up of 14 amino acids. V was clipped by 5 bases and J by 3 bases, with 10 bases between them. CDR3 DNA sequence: TGTGCCAGCAGTGACCGGGCCTCTAATGAAAAACTGTTTTTT. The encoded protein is CASSDRASNEKLFF.

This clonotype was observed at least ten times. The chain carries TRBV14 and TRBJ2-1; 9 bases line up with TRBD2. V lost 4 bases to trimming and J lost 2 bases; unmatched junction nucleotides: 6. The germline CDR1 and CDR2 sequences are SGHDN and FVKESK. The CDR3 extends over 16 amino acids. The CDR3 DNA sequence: TGTGCCAGCAGCCTCCCTGGCGGGAGGGCCTACAATGAGCAGTTCTTC. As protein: CASSLPGGRAYNEQFF.

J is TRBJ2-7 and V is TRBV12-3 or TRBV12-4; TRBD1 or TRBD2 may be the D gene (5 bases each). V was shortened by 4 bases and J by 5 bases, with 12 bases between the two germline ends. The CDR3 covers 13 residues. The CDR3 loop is CASSSGSRDEQYF. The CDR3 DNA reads TGTGCCAGCAGTTCTGGGAGCAGGGACGAGCAGTACTTC.

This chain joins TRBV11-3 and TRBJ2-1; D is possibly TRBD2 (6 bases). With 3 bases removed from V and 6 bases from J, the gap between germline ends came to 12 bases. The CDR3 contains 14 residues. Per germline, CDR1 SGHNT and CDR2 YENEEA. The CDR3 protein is CASSFYGRPNEQFF. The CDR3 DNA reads TGTGCCAGCAGCTTTTACGGGAGACCCAATGAGCAGTTCTTC. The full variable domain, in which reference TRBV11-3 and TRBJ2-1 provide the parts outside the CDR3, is EAGVVQSPRYKIIEKKQPVAFWCNPISGHNTLYWYLQNLGQGPELLIRYENEEAVDDSQLPKDRFSAERLKGVDSTLKIQPAELGDSAVYLCASSFYGRPNEQFFGPGTRLTVL.

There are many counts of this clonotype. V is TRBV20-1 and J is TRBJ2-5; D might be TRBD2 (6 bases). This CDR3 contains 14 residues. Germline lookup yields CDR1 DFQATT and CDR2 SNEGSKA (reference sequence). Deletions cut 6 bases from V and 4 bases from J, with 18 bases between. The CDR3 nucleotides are TGCAGTGCATCCTCCGGGACTTTAAGAGAGACCCAGTACTTC. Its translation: CSASSGTLRETQYF.

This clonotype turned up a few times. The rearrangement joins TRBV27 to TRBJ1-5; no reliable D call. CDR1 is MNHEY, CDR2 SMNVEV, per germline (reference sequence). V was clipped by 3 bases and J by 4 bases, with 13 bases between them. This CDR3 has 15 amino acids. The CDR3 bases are TGTGCCAGCAGTTTGAGTCAGTCCTGGAATCAGCCCCAGCATTTT. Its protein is CASSLSQSWNQPQHF.

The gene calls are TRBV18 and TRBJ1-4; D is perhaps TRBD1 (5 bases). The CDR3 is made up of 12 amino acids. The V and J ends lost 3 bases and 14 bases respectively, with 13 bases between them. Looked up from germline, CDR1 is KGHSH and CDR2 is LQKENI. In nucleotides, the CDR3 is TGTGCCAGCTCACCGGGCCAGGGTCGGCTGTTTTTT. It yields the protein CASSPGQGRLFF.

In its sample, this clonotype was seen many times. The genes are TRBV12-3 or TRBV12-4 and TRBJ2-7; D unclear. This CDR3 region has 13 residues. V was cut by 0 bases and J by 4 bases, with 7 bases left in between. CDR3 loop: CASSLANSYEQYF. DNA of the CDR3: TGTGCCAGCAGTTTAGCGAACTCTTACGAGCAGTACTTC.

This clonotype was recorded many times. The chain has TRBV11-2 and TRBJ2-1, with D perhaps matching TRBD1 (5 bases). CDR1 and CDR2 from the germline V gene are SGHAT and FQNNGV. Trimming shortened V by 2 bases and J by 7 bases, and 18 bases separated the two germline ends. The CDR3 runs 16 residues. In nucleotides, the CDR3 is TGTGCCAGCAGCTTATTAAGAAGGGGTGGACGGAATGAGCAGTTCTTC. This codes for CASSLLRRGGRNEQFF.

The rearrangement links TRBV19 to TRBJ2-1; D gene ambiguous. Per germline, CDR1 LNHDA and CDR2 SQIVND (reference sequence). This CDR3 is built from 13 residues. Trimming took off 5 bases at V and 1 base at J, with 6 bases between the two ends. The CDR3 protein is CASSPLSYNEQFF. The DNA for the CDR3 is TGTGCCAGTAGTCCACTGTCCTACAATGAGCAGTTCTTC.

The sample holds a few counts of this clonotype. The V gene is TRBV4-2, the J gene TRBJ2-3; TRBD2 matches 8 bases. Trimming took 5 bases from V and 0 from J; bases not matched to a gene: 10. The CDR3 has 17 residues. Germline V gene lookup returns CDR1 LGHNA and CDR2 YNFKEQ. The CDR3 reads CASSFGLAGGSTDTQYF. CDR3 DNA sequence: TGTGCCAGCAGCTTTGGGTTGGCGGGGGGAAGCACAGATACGCAGTATTTT.

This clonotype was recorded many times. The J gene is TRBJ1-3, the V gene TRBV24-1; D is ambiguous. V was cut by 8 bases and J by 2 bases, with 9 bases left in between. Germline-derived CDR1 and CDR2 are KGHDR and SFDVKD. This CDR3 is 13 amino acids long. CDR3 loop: CATIREAGNTIYF. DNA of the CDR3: TGTGCCACCATTCGGGAAGCTGGAAACACCATATATTTT.

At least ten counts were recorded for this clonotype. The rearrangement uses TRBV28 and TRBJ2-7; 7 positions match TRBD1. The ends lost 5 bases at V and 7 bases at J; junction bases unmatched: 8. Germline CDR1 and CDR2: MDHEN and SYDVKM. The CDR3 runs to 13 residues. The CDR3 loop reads CASSPDRVREQYF. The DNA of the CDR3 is TGTGCCAGCAGTCCAGACAGGGTTAGGGAGCAGTACTTC. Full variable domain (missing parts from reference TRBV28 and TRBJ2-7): DVKVTQSSRYLVKRTGEKVFLECVQDMDHENMFWYRQDPGLGLRLIYFSYDVKMKEKGDIPEGYSVSREKKERFSLILESASTNQTSMYLCASSPDRVREQYFGPGTRLTVT.

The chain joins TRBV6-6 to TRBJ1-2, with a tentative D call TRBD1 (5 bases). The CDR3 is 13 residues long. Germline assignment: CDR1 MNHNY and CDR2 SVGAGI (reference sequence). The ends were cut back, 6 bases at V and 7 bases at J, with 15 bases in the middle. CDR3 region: CASSSVGRAGYTF. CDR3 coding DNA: TGTGCCAGCAGCTCGGTTGGCAGGGCTGGCTACACCTTC.

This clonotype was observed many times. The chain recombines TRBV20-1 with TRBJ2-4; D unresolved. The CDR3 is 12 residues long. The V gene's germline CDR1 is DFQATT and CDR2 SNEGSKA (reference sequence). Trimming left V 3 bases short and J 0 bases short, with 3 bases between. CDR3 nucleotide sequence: TGCAGTGCTAGTCTAGCCAAAAACATTCAGTACTTC. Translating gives CSASLAKNIQYF.

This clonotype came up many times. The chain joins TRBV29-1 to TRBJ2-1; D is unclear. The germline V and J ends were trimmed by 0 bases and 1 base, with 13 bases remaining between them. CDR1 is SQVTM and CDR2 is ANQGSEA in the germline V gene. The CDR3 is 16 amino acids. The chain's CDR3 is CSVEEKRVGSYNEQFF. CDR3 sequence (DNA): TGCAGCGTTGAAGAAAAAAGGGTTGGGTCCTACAATGAGCAGTTCTTC.

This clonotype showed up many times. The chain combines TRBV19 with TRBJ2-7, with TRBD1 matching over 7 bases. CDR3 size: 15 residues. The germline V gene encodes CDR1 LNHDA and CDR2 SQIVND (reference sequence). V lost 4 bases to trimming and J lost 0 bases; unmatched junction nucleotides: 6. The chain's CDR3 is CASSTNRGFSYEQYF. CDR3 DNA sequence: TGTGCCAGTAGTACCAACAGGGGATTCTCCTACGAGCAGTACTTC.

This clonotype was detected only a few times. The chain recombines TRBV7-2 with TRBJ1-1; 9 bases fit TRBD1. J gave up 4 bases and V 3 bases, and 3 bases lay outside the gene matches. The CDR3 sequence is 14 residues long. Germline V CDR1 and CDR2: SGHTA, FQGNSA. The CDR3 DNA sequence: TGTGCCAGCAGCTTCACAGGGGGCTCCACTGAAGCTTTCTTT. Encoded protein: CASSFTGGSTEAFF.

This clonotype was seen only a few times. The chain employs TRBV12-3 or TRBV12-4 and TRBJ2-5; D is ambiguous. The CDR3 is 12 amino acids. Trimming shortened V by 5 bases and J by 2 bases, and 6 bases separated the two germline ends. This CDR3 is CASSMLQETQYF. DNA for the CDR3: TGTGCCAGCAGTATGCTACAAGAGACCCAGTACTTC.

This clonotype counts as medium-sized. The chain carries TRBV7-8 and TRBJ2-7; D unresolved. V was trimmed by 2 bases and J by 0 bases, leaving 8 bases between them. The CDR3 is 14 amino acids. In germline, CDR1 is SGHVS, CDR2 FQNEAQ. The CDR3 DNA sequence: TGTGCCAGCAGCTTAAACGGCCTCTCCTACGAGCAGTACTTC. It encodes CASSLNGLSYEQYF. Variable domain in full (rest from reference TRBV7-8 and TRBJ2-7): GAGVSQSPRYKVAKRGQDVALRCDPISGHVSLFWYQQALGQGPEFLTYFQNEAQLDKSGLPSDRFFAERPEGSVSTLKIQRTQQEDSAVYLCASSLNGLSYEQYFGPGTRLTVT.